What follows is one T cell receptor beta chain and its context. The antigen remains undetermined. Germline CDR1 LNHDA, CDR2 SQIVND (reference sequence). The V gene lost 3 bases and the J gene lost 8 bases, with 13 bases spanning the gap. The CDR3 is 13 residues long. This sample is part of a study of cytomegalovirus exposure and HLA in healthy donors. With 60 Vbeta and 13 Jbeta primers, the PCR was carried out. Produced via immunoSEQ multiplex PCR; TCRdb's table is partial and in-frame only. Counted here are fewer than 250,000 clones, roughly four fifths occurring once; the ten biggest clones make up roughly 10%. Overall study findings and caveats: A later examination showed that TCR association rates differed by HLA locus, with DRB1 most and HLA-C fewest.

The sample consisted of PBMCs. The clonotype originates from a woman between 50 and 59 years old in good health and CMV-seropositive. The chain links TRBV19 to TRBJ1-2, with TRBD1 as a possible D gene (5 bases). In nucleotides, the CDR3 is TGTGCCAGTAGTATTTTAACAGGAACGGGCTACACCTTC. This translates into CASSILTGTGYTF.